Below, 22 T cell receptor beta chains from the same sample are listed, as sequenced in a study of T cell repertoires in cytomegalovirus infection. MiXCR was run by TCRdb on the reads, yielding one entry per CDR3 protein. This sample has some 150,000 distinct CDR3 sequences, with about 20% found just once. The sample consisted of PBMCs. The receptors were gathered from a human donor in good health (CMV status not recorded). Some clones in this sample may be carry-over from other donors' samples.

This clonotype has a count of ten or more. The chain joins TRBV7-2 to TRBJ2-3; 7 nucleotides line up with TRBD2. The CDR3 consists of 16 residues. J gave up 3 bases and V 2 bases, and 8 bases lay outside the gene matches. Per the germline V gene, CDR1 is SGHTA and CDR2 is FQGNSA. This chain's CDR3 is CASSLLGGSSTDTQYF. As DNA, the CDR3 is TGTGCCAGCAGCTTACTCGGCGGGAGTTCAACAGATACGCAGTATTTT.

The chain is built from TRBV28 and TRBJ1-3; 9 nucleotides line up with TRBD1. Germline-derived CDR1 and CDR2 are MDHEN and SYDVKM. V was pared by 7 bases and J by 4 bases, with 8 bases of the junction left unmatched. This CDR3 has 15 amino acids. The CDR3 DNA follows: TGTGCCAGCACCCTAGGGACAGGGCGAGGAAACACCATATATTTT. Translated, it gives CASTLGTGRGNTIYF.

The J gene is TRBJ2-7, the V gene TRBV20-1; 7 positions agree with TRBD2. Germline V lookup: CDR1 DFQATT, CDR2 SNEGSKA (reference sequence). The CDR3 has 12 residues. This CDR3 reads CAIRGERNEQYF. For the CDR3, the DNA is TGCGCTATCCGGGGGGAGAGGAACGAGCAGTACTTC.

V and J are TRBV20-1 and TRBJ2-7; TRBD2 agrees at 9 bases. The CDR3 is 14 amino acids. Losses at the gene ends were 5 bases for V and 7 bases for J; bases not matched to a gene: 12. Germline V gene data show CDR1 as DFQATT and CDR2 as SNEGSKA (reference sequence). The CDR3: CSAVWVAGVGEQYF. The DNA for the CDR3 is TGCAGTGCTGTCTGGGTAGCGGGAGTAGGAGAGCAGTACTTC.

CDR3 DNA sequence: TGCGCCAGCAGTGAGAAAGGGGCAGATACGCAGTATTTT. As protein: CASSEKGADTQYF. This chain links TRBV10-2 with TRBJ2-3; D possibly corresponds to TRBD1 (5 bases). This CDR3 contains 13 residues. Germline assignment: CDR1 WSHSY and CDR2 SAAADI. V was clipped by 2 bases and J by 4 bases, with 7 bases between them.

This chain's CDR3 is CASSQNRVAGNTIYF. CDR3 DNA: TGCGCCAGCAGCCAAAACAGGGTTGCCGGAAACACCATATATTTT. V gene TRBV4-1 combines with J gene TRBJ1-3; the D gene is possibly TRBD1 (6 bases). Germline CDR1 and CDR2: MGHRA and YSYEKL. The germline V and J ends were trimmed by 2 bases and 4 bases, with 12 bases remaining between them. The CDR3 extends over 15 amino acids.

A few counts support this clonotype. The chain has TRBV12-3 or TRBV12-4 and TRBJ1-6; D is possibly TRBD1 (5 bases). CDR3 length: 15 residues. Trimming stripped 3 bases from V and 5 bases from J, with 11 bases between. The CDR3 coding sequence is TGTGCCAGCAGTTTCTTGGGGGGGAATAATTCACCCCTCCACTTT. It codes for CASSFLGGNNSPLHF.

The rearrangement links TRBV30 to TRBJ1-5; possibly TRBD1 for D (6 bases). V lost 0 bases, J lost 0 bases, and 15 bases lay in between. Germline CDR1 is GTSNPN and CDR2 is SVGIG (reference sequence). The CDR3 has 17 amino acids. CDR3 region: CAWSVRGAVVSNQPQHF. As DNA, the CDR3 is TGTGCCTGGAGTGTACGGGGGGCCGTTGTTAGCAATCAGCCCCAGCATTTT.

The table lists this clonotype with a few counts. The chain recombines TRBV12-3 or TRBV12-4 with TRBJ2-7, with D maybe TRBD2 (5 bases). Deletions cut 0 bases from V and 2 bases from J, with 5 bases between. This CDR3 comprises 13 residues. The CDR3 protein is CASSLARAYEQYF. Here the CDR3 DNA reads TGTGCCAGCAGTTTAGCGCGGGCCTACGAGCAGTACTTC.

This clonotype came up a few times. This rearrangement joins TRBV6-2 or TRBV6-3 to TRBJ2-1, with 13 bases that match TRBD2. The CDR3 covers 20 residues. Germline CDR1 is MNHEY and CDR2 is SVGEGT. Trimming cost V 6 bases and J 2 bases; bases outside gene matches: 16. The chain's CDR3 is CASSHGGLAGPTGTYNEQFF. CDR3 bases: TGTGCCAGCAGCCACGGGGGACTAGCGGGACCTACGGGGACCTACAATGAGCAGTTCTTC.

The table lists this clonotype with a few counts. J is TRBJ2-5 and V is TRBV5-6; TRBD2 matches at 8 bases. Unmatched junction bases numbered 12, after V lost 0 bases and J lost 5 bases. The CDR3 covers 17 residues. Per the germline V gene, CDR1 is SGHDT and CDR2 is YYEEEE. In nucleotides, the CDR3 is TGTGCCAGCAGCTTGGCCGATAGCGGGGTTGTTTTTGAGACCCAGTACTTC. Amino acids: CASSLADSGVVFETQYF.

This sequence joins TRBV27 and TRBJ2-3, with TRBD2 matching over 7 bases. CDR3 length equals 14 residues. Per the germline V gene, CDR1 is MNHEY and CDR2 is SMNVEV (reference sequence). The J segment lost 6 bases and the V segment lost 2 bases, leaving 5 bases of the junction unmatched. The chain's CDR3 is CASSLQGGSDTQYF. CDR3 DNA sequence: TGTGCCAGCAGTTTACAGGGCGGGAGTGATACGCAGTATTTT.

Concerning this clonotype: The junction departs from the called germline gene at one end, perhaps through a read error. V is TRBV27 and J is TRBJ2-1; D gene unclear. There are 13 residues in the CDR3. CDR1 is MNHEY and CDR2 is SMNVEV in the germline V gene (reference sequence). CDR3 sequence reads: CARSYRFRDEQFF. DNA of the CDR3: TGTGCCCGCAGTTATAGGTTTAGGGATGAGCAGTTCTTC.

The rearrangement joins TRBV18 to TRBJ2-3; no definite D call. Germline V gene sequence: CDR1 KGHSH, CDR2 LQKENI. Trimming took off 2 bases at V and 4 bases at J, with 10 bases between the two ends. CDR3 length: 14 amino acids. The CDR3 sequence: CASSPAGVPDTQYF. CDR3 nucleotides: TGTGCCAGCTCACCAGCCGGAGTCCCAGATACGCAGTATTTT.

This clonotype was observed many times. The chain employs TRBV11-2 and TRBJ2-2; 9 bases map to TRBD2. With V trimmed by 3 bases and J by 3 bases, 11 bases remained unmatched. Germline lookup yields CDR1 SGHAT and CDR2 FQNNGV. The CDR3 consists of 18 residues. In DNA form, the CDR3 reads TGTGCCAGCAGCTTGATCCTAGCGGGGAGTAGTTACACCGGGGAGCTGTTTTTT. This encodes CASSLILAGSSYTGELFF.

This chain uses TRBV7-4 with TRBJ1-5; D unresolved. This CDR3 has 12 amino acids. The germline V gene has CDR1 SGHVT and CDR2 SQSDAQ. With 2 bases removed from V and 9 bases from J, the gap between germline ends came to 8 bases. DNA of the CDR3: TGTGCCAGCAGCTTACTTCGCGTGCCCCAGCATTTT. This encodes CASSLLRVPQHF.

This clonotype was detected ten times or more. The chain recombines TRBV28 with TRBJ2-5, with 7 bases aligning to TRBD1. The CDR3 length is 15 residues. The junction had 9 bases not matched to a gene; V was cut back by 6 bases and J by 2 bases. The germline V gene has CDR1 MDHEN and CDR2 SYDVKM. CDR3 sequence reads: CASSSTGQTQETQYF. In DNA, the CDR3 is TGTGCCAGCAGCTCTACGGGACAGACTCAAGAGACCCAGTACTTC. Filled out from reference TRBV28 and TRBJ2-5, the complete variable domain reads DVKVTQSSRYLVKRTGEKVFLECVQDMDHENMFWYRQDPGLGLRLIYFSYDVKMKEKGDIPEGYSVSREKKERFSLILESASTNQTSMYLCASSSTGQTQETQYFGPGTRLLVL.

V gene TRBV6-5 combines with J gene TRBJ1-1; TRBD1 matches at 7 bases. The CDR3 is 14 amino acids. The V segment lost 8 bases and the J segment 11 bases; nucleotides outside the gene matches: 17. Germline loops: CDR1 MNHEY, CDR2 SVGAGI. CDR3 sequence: CASVRGQGLRPAFF. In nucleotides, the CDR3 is TGTGCCAGCGTTAGGGGGCAGGGCCTCCGCCCGGCTTTCTTT.

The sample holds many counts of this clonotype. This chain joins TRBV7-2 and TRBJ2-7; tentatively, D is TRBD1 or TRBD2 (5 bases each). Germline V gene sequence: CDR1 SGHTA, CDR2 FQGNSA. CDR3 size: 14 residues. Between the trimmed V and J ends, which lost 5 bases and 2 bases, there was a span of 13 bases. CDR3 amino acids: CASSPTGTPYEQYF. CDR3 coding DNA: TGTGCCAGCAGCCCCACGGGGACGCCCTACGAGCAGTACTTC.

The CDR3 spells CASGREAGGKAFF. The CDR3 DNA follows: TGTGCCAGCGGCAGGGAGGCCGGGGGAAAAGCTTTCTTT. This chain joins TRBV28 and TRBJ1-1; the D gene is possibly TRBD1 (5 bases). This CDR3 has 13 residues. V lost 8 bases, J lost 9 bases, and 19 bases lay in between. Germline V gene lookup returns CDR1 MDHEN and CDR2 SYDVKM.

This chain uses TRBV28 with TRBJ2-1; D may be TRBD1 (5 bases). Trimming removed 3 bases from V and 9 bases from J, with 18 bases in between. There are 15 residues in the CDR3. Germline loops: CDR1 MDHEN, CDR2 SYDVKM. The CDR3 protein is CASSLLLGADAEQFF. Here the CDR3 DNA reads TGTGCCAGCAGTTTGCTCCTAGGGGCAGACGCTGAGCAGTTCTTC.

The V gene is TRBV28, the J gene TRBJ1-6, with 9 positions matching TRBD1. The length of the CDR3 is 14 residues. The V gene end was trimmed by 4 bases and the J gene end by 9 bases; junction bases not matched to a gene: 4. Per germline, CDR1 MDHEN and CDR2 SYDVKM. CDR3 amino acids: CASSWDRVSSPLHF. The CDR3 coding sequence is TGTGCCAGCAGTTGGGACAGGGTTAGTTCACCCCTCCACTTT.